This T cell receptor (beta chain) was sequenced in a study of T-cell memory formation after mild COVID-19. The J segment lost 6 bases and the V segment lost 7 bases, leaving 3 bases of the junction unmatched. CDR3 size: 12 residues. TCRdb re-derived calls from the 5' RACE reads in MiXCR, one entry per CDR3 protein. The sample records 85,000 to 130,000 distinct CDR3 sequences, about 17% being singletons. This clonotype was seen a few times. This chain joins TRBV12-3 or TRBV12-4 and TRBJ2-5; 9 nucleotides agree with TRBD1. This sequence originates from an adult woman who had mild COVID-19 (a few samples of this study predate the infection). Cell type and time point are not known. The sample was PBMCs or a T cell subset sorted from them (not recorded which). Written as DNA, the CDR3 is TGTGCCAGCATGGACAGGGGCAAGACCCAGTACTTC. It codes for CASMDRGKTQYF.